These 17 T cell receptor beta chains came from one sample sequenced in a study of T cell responses to AZD1222 COVID-19 vaccine. The table came from immunoSEQ multiplex PCR; TCRdb's copy has only in-frame clones and leaves some out. The data hold fewer than 150,000 clones, with roughly 88% observed a single time. The input for sequencing was peripheral blood, taken 28 days after the second AZD1222 dose. These receptor sequences come from an adult who received the AZD1222 COVID-19 vaccine.

J is TRBJ1-2 and V is TRBV6-5; 7 bases fit TRBD1. CDR3 length: 14 residues. Per germline, CDR1 MNHEY and CDR2 SVGAGI. J lost 6 bases, V lost 5 bases, and 9 bases had no gene match. The CDR3 bases are TGTGCCAGCAGTCGCGATGGGACAGAGAATGGCTACACCTTC. Its translation is CASSRDGTENGYTF.

CDR3 protein: CASSLAPDLNTGELFF. The CDR3 coding sequence is TGCGCCAGCAGCTTGGCCCCCGACCTGAACACCGGGGAGCTGTTTTTT. This chain connects TRBV5-1 to TRBJ2-2; no clear D gene. The CDR3 is made up of 16 amino acids. Trimming took off 0 bases at V and 1 base at J, with 10 bases between the two ends. Germline CDR1 reads SGHRS; CDR2 reads YFSETQ.

This clone was observed a handful of times. This chain uses TRBV27 with TRBJ1-2; D gene ambiguous. This CDR3 is 16 amino acids long. The V end was cut by 0 bases, the J end by 8 bases, with 19 bases between. Germline lookup yields CDR1 MNHEY and CDR2 SMNVEV (reference sequence). The CDR3 DNA sequence: TGTGCCAGCAGTTTATCATCGGGGAGAACCGGTTCCGGCTACACCTTC. This codes for CASSLSSGRTGSGYTF.

This rearrangement joins TRBV27 to TRBJ1-5; the D is unclear. Germline values: CDR1 MNHEY, CDR2 SMNVEV (reference sequence). V was pared by 5 bases and J by 3 bases, with 11 bases between. This CDR3 spans 14 amino acids. CDR3 amino acids: CASSTFMSNQPQHF. For the CDR3, the DNA is TGTGCCAGCAGTACATTTATGTCCAATCAGCCCCAGCATTTT.

The rearrangement uses TRBV7-3 and TRBJ1-5; a weak D match, TRBD1 (6 bases). The germline gives CDR1 SGHTA, CDR2 FQGTGA. The CDR3 length is 15 residues. V was trimmed by 5 bases and J by 5 bases, leaving 16 bases between them. The CDR3 nucleotides read TGTGCCAGCAGCCCACCCGGGGGCTTAGATCAGCCCCAGCATTTT. This sequence encodes CASSPPGGLDQPQHF.

The chain links TRBV3-1 (or the pseudogene TRBV3-2) to TRBJ1-1, with a weak D call TRBD1 (5 bases). Between the trimmed V and J ends, which lost 4 bases and 6 bases, there was a span of 12 bases. Per the germline V gene, CDR1 is LGHDT and CDR2 is YNNKEL (reference sequence). This CDR3 spans 13 amino acids. Written as DNA, the CDR3 is TGTGCCAGCAGCCTCCGGGGGGTACCTGAAGCTTTCTTT. Its protein is CASSLRGVPEAFF.

This clone was recorded only once. The CDR3 reads CASSQVGTGAYNEQFF. The DNA for the CDR3 is TGCGCCAGCAGCCAAGTCGGAACGGGGGCATACAATGAGCAGTTCTTC. The chain is built from TRBV4-1 and TRBJ2-1; D tentatively fits TRBD1 or TRBD2 (6 bases each). CDR3 size: 16 residues. The germline gives CDR1 MGHRA, CDR2 YSYEKL. Trimming shortened V by 1 base and J by 4 bases, and 14 bases separated the two germline ends.

This chain uses TRBV5-4 with TRBJ2-5; possibly TRBD2 for D (5 bases). This CDR3 comprises 14 residues. Trimming pared 1 base from V and 2 bases from J, leaving 9 bases between. CDR1 is SGHNT and CDR2 is YYREEE in the germline V gene (reference sequence). This CDR3 is CASSLIGSQETQYF. The CDR3 DNA is TGTGCCAGCAGCTTGATAGGGAGTCAAGAGACCCAGTACTTC.

The sample holds a few counts of this clone. The J gene is TRBJ1-1, the V gene TRBV5-1; no reliable D call. Looked up from germline, CDR1 is SGHRS and CDR2 is YFSETQ. V lost 1 base and J 0 bases, leaving 7 bases between the germline ends. CDR3 length equals 14 residues. CDR3: CASSLTNMNTEAFF. The CDR3 DNA reads TGCGCCAGCAGCTTGACAAACATGAACACTGAAGCTTTCTTT. Variable domain in full (rest from reference TRBV5-1 and TRBJ1-1): KAGVTQTPRYLIKTRGQQVTLSCSPISGHRSVSWYQQTPGQGLQFLFEYFSETQRNKGNFPGRFSGRQFSNSRSEMNVSTLELGDSALYLCASSLTNMNTEAFFGQGTRLTVV.

This clone was counted between two and nine times. The V and J genes are TRBV6-6 and TRBJ2-2; no definite D call. Looked up from germline, CDR1 is MNHNY and CDR2 is SVGAGI (reference sequence). V was shortened by 6 bases and J by 0 bases, with 8 bases between the two germline ends. The CDR3 runs to 14 residues. CDR3 nucleotides: TGTGCCAGCAGACAGATAACGAACACCGGGGAGCTGTTTTTT. This sequence encodes CASRQITNTGELFF.

The chain employs TRBV7-2 and TRBJ2-3; D not certain. CDR1 is SGHTA, CDR2 FQGNSA, per germline. There are 16 residues in the CDR3. V was pared by 1 base and J by 0 bases, with 11 bases between. The CDR3 loop is CASSLDYGSSTDTQYF. The CDR3 DNA reads as TGTGCCAGCAGCTTAGATTACGGCTCTAGCACAGATACGCAGTATTTT.

The chain is built from TRBV18 and TRBJ2-1, with 7 nucleotides matching TRBD2. The CDR3 has 13 residues. Per germline, CDR1 KGHSH and CDR2 LQKENI. Germline trimming cut 5 bases from V and 7 bases from J; bases unmatched to any gene: 5. The CDR3 spells CASSKTSSNEQFF. CDR3 DNA: TGTGCCAGCTCAAAGACTAGCTCAAATGAGCAGTTCTTC.

The chain is built from TRBV2 and TRBJ1-3; the match to TRBD1 covers 7 bases. V shed 6 bases and J 4 bases; nucleotides not matched to a gene: 6. The germline gives CDR1 SNHLY, CDR2 FYNNEI. The CDR3 contains 14 residues. The CDR3 here is CASRETGEGNTIYF. CDR3 bases: TGTGCCAGCAGGGAAACAGGGGAAGGAAACACCATATATTTT.

The J gene is TRBJ2-7, the V gene TRBV6-5, with D possibly being TRBD1 or TRBD2 (5 bases each). V lost 6 bases to trimming and J lost 0 bases, with 9 bases between them. Germline loops: CDR1 MNHEY, CDR2 SVGAGI. This CDR3 has 13 residues. The CDR3 sequence is CASRGTGSYEQYF. The CDR3 nucleotides read TGTGCCAGCAGGGGGACGGGCTCCTACGAGCAGTACTTC.

The V call is TRBV6-5, the J call TRBJ1-2; weak D call: TRBD1 (6 bases). Germline CDR1 is MNHEY and CDR2 is SVGAGI. V was clipped by 5 bases and J by 8 bases, with 21 bases between them. The CDR3 sequence is 15 residues long. Here the CDR3 reads CASSPPQGPSGGYTF. The CDR3, as DNA: TGTGCCAGCAGTCCACCACAGGGACCTAGTGGAGGCTACACCTTC.

Regarding this clone: One junction end does not reproduce the germline sequence, and a read error may be involved. In nucleotides, the CDR3 is TGTGCCAGCAGCCAAGATTTGGGGGTCGGCAATCATCCCCAGCATTTT. It yields the protein CASSQDLGVGNHPQHF. This chain uses TRBV4-2 with TRBJ1-5; D is perhaps TRBD1 (5 bases). Germline V CDR1 and CDR2: LGHNA, YNFKEQ. The CDR3 extends over 16 amino acids.

V and J are TRBV7-6 and TRBJ2-2; D remains unclear. CDR3 length: 15 amino acids. V gave up 7 bases and J gave up 6 bases, with 18 bases separating them. Germline-derived CDR1 and CDR2 are SGHVS and FNYEAQ. CDR3 residues: CASNSPVDPAGELFF. DNA of the CDR3: TGTGCCAGCAACTCACCCGTGGATCCGGCCGGGGAGCTGTTTTTT. The variable domain in full, with the rest retrieved from reference TRBV7-6 and TRBJ2-2, is GAGVSQSPRYKVTKRGQDVALRCDPISGHVSLYWYRQALGQGPEFLTYFNYEAQQDKSGLPNDRFSAERPEGSISTLTIQRTEQRDSAMYRCASNSPVDPAGELFFGEGSRLTVL.